Each of the 21 T cell receptor beta chains below was sequenced from the same sample in a study of monozygotic twins with cystic fibrosis. Some clones are missing from TCRdb's copy, which holds only in-frame ones; the method was immunoSEQ multiplex PCR. The sample shows 30,000 to 45,000 clones, 84% of them seen only once. What was sequenced was blood. The receptors stem from a girl aged 2 to 9 with cystic fibrosis.

This chain connects TRBV7-2 to TRBJ2-7; TRBD2 is a possible D gene (7 bases). Looked up from germline, CDR1 is SGHTA and CDR2 is FQGNSA. The CDR3 has 13 amino acids. Trimming cost V 1 base and J 7 bases, with 11 bases left between them. CDR3 nucleotide sequence: TGTGCCAGCAGCTTAGGGGGGGGCGCAGAGCAGTACTTC. This translates into CASSLGGGAEQYF.

This clone showed up just a few times. J is TRBJ2-7 and V is TRBV5-1; TRBD1 is a possible D gene (5 bases). The V end lost 5 bases, the J end lost 9 bases, and 21 bases lay between the germline ends. Germline CDR1 is SGHRS and CDR2 is YFSETQ. This CDR3 region has 14 residues. The CDR3 sequence: CASRLEFSQGAQYF. As DNA, the CDR3 is TGCGCCAGCAGGCTGGAATTCTCCCAGGGCGCGCAGTACTTC.

V and J are TRBV5-6 and TRBJ2-5; D unresolved. Germline V CDR1 and CDR2: SGHDT, YYEEEE. The CDR3 totals 15 residues. V lost 0 bases, J lost 2 bases, and 11 bases lay in between. The CDR3 DNA reads as TGTGCCAGCAGCTTGGTTCGCTCGGCACAAGAGACCCAGTACTTC. Amino acid sequence: CASSLVRSAQETQYF.

The V gene is TRBV7-8, the J gene TRBJ1-5; D gene ambiguous. This CDR3 region has 14 residues. The V gene's germline CDR1 is SGHVS and CDR2 FQNEAQ. Trimming shortened V by 0 bases and J by 7 bases, and 10 bases separated the two germline ends. In DNA, the CDR3 is TGTGCCAGCAGCTTAGCGCACGGAGGCCAGCCCCAGCATTTT. Its protein is CASSLAHGGQPQHF.

This clone was seen a few times. The chain is built from TRBV11-2 and TRBJ1-1, with D unresolved. Germline V gene lookup returns CDR1 SGHAT and CDR2 FQNNGV. Trimming cost V 3 bases and J 8 bases, with 13 bases left between them. This CDR3 region has 13 residues. The CDR3 reads CASSFRSRAEAFF. The CDR3 nucleotides read TGTGCCAGCAGCTTTAGGTCGAGGGCCGAAGCTTTCTTT.

The gene calls are TRBV4-1 and TRBJ2-1; D is unclear. CDR3 size: 15 residues. CDR1 is MGHRA and CDR2 is YSYEKL in the germline V gene. Trimming removed 0 bases from V and 1 base from J, with 7 bases in between. CDR3: CASSQDWVSYNEQFF. The CDR3 DNA sequence: TGCGCCAGCAGCCAAGATTGGGTTTCCTACAATGAGCAGTTCTTC.

This sequence joins TRBV7-8 and TRBJ2-5; D gene uncertain. This CDR3 spans 14 amino acids. V was clipped by 5 bases and J by 0 bases, with 10 bases between them. CDR1 and CDR2 (germline): SGHVS, FQNEAQ. CDR3 loop: CASSPQSNQETQYF. Written as DNA, the CDR3 is TGTGCCAGCAGCCCGCAGTCCAACCAAGAGACCCAGTACTTC.

This clone was seen just once. V is TRBV2 and J is TRBJ1-4; D ambiguous. This CDR3 has 14 amino acids. Germline V gene data show CDR1 as SNHLY and CDR2 as FYNNEI. Trimming left V 6 bases short and J 5 bases short, with 13 bases between. The chain's CDR3 is CASSEEWGNEKLFF. The CDR3 DNA follows: TGTGCCAGCAGCGAGGAGTGGGGAAATGAAAAACTGTTTTTT.

The J gene is TRBJ1-1, the V gene TRBV7-9, with D uncertain. Germline assignment: CDR1 SEHNR and CDR2 FQNEAQ (reference sequence). The CDR3 length is 11 residues. The ends were cut back, 2 bases at V and 7 bases at J, with 5 bases in the middle. CDR3 coding DNA: TGTGCCAGCAGCTTATATAGTGAAGCTTTCTTT. As protein: CASSLYSEAFF.

The rearrangement uses TRBV4-1 and TRBJ2-7; possibly TRBD2 for D (5 bases). Trimming cost V 2 bases and J 0 bases, with 17 bases left between them. The length of the CDR3 is 17 residues. CDR1 is MGHRA and CDR2 is YSYEKL in the germline V gene. The CDR3 is CASSQKGPPGSSYEQYF. The CDR3 nucleotides read TGCGCCAGCAGCCAAAAGGGTCCCCCGGGGAGCTCCTACGAGCAGTACTTC.

The chain carries TRBV5-6 and TRBJ1-2; the match to TRBD1 covers 8 bases. After removal of 2 bases from V and 3 bases from J, the junction contained 3 bases not matched to a gene. The CDR3 spans 14 residues. Germline CDR1 SGHDT, CDR2 YYEEEE. The CDR3 region has the DNA TGTGCCAGCAGCTTCGGACAGGGACACTATGGCTACACCTTC. Its translation is CASSFGQGHYGYTF. Combining the CDR3 with reference TRBV5-6 and TRBJ1-2 gives the whole variable domain DAGVTQSPTHLIKTRGQQVTLRCSPKSGHDTVSWYQQALGQGPQFIFQYYEEEERQRGNFPDRFSGHQFPNYSSELNVNALLLGDSALYLCASSFGQGHYGYTFGSGTRLTVV.

The chain couples TRBV7-2 to TRBJ2-5; 8 bases match TRBD2. The CDR3 has 14 residues. CDR1 SGHTA and CDR2 FQGNSA come from the germline V gene. V shed 5 bases, J shed 5 bases, and the junction held 7 bases outside the gene matches. CDR3 DNA sequence: TGTGCCAGCAGCCTATGGGGCGGGAGGGAGACCCAGTACTTC. It encodes CASSLWGGRETQYF.

The genes are TRBV4-2 and TRBJ1-2; no reliable D call. Germline-derived CDR1 and CDR2 are LGHNA and YNFKEQ. The CDR3 is made up of 14 amino acids. V gave up 0 bases and J gave up 2 bases, with 7 bases separating them. The CDR3 DNA reads TGTGCCAGCAGCCAAGAGGTGGGAAACTATGGCTACACCTTC. This gives the protein CASSQEVGNYGYTF.

This clone was seen a handful of times. The V gene is TRBV5-1, the J gene TRBJ1-6, with D possibly TRBD1 on 5 matching bases. The CDR3 totals 14 residues. In germline, CDR1 is SGHRS, CDR2 YFSETQ. V was shortened by 4 bases and J by 7 bases, with 12 bases between the two germline ends. For the CDR3, the DNA is TGCGCCAGCAGCGCCAGGGTTCCAAATTCACCCCTCCACTTT. This encodes CASSARVPNSPLHF.

The chain uses TRBV7-9 and TRBJ2-4, with 9 positions matching TRBD1. The CDR3 spans 15 residues. Looked up from germline, CDR1 is SEHNR and CDR2 is FQNEAQ (reference sequence). V shed 2 bases, J shed 5 bases, and the junction held 4 bases outside the gene matches. The CDR3 here is CASSLPRTGENIQYF. CDR3 DNA sequence: TGTGCCAGCAGCTTACCCCGGACAGGGGAAAACATTCAGTACTTC.

This clone appeared a single time. The V and J genes are TRBV11-2 and TRBJ1-2; D unresolved. Germline assignment: CDR1 SGHAT and CDR2 FQNNGV. The ends were cut back, 5 bases at V and 5 bases at J, with 12 bases in the middle. The CDR3 is 13 amino acids. The CDR3: CASSPHRDYGYTF. Written as DNA, the CDR3 is TGTGCCAGCAGCCCCCATCGGGATTATGGCTACACCTTC.

V gene TRBV5-6 combines with J gene TRBJ1-4, with unresolved D. Germline CDR1 is SGHDT and CDR2 is YYEEEE. CDR3 size: 14 residues. V was trimmed by 0 bases and J by 8 bases, leaving 11 bases between them. The CDR3 protein is CASSLGRIREKLFF. The CDR3 DNA reads as TGTGCCAGCAGCTTGGGCAGGATTAGGGAAAAACTGTTTTTT. The full variable domain, with the rest looked up from reference TRBV5-6 and TRBJ1-4, is DAGVTQSPTHLIKTRGQQVTLRCSPKSGHDTVSWYQQALGQGPQFIFQYYEEEERQRGNFPDRFSGHQFPNYSSELNVNALLLGDSALYLCASSLGRIREKLFFGSGTQLSVL.

The J gene is TRBJ2-3, the V gene TRBV5-1; 8 bases are shared with TRBD2. The J segment lost 4 bases and the V segment lost 4 bases, leaving 11 bases of the junction unmatched. This CDR3 contains 16 residues. Germline CDR1 is SGHRS and CDR2 is YFSETQ. The CDR3: CASSALGLAAADTQYF. Written as DNA, the CDR3 is TGCGCCAGCAGCGCACTCGGACTAGCAGCCGCAGATACGCAGTATTTT.

The chain combines TRBV7-2 with TRBJ1-2; D might be TRBD1 (5 bases). Trimming pared 2 bases from V and 8 bases from J, leaving 9 bases between. From germline, CDR1 is SGHTA and CDR2 FQGNSA. The CDR3 sequence is 12 residues long. CDR3 loop: CASSLRGAGYTF. The CDR3 DNA is TGTGCCAGCAGCTTACGGGGCGCGGGCTACACCTTC.

The chain has TRBV25-1 and TRBJ2-1, with TRBD1 matching 7 bases. The length of the CDR3 is 13 residues. V lost 6 bases and J lost 9; bases outside the gene matches: 8. Germline V lookup: CDR1 MGHDK, CDR2 SYGVNS. For the CDR3, the DNA is TGTGCCAGCAGAGATACAGGGGTTGTTGAGCAGTTCTTC. Its protein is CASRDTGVVEQFF. Variable domain in full (rest from reference TRBV25-1 and TRBJ2-1): EADIYQTPRYLVIGTGKKITLECSQTMGHDKMYWYQQDPGMELHLIHYSYGVNSTEKGDLSSESTVSRIRTEHFPLTLESARPSHTSQYLCASRDTGVVEQFFGPGTRLTVL.

J is TRBJ2-5 and V is TRBV7-9; D is uncertain. Germline loops: CDR1 SEHNR, CDR2 FQNEAQ (reference sequence). The CDR3 is 13 residues long. V gave up 6 bases and J gave up 0 bases, with 8 bases separating them. CDR3 loop: CASRSPHQETQYF. As DNA, the CDR3 is TGTGCCAGCAGGAGCCCGCACCAAGAGACCCAGTACTTC.